The T cell receptor beta chain under discussion was sequenced for a study of control samples from healthy donors and cancer patients. Data came from immunoSEQ multiplex PCR; TCRdb stores just in-frame clones and leaves some out. The data hold roughly 80,000 clones, with roughly 89% observed a single time. This CDR3 comprises 13 residues. CDR1 SGHDN and CDR2 FVKESK come from the germline V gene. Deletions cut 1 base from V and 12 bases from J, with 16 bases between. The specimen was blood. V gene TRBV14 combines with J gene TRBJ2-7; possibly TRBD1 for D (5 bases). The source of this sequence is a man in his fifties in good health. This chain's CDR3 is CASSQAPLGATYF. CDR3 sequence (DNA): TGTGCCAGCAGCCAAGCTCCCTTAGGGGCCACGTACTTC.